This is a list of T cell receptor beta chains from one sample in a study of blood T cells in healthy people across ages. TCRdb reprocessed the 5' RACE reads via MiXCR and lists one record per CDR3 protein. The sample holds about 680,000 distinct CDR3 sequences; around half are singletons and the top ten take 30% to 40%. Sequenced: blood. These receptors all stem from a woman aged 55-69 years in good health. Both conserved end residues are trimmed from each CDR3.

V | CDR3
TRBV20-1 | SASKGLTEAF
TRBV19 | ASSMSGSSYEQY
TRBV20-1 | SPHGSRYTDTQY
TRBV6-4 | ASSAGKNTEAF
TRBV7-2 | ASSFRLAGGPHEQF
TRBV29-1 | SETSGSNNEQF
TRBV13 | ASSLGRQGGEQPQH
TRBV7-2 | ASSRVGLREQY
TRBV28 | ASNGGRAIETQY
TRBV5-1 | ASSDPQGSYEQY
TRBV7-9 | ASSLDGGTTNYGYT
TRBV15 | ATSRATSGSYEQY
TRBV21-1 | ASSPASFEVNEQF
TRBV7-9 | ASSLAGLETQY
TRBV4-2 | ASSQEYRGEAF
TRBV3-1 | ASSPGTSGTREQY
TRBV20-1 | SASSPGTSQGDEQF
TRBV7-2 | ASRGSGTSIYEQF
TRBV28 | ASGETGAVYGYT
TRBV10-3 | AISDGQSNQPQH
TRBV7-2 | ASSRTILAVAAVGSYEQY
TRBV10-3 | VISDRGETQY
TRBV20-1 | SASRTRADTQY
TRBV6-6 | ASGIGGIYEQY
TRBV29-1 | SGVTGKMNTEAF
TRBV10-3 | ATLQGLRTEAF
TRBV3-1 | ASSQGLAFDEQY
TRBV27 | ASSYRLAEASGVSGANVLT
TRBV5-1 | ASSTAGTGNVYEQY
TRBV5-1 | ASIPLGSAYNEQF
TRBV28 | ASSLLSLARRAYEQY
TRBV7-2 | ASSPLGPTWDGYT
TRBV3-1 | ASSHQGTGNTIY
TRBV28 | ASSLVAGAGSNEQF
TRBV2 | PGGGQANEQY
TRBV9 | ASSGSRNEQY
TRBV7-3 | ASSDGPGRDTQY
TRBV24-1 | ATSAQGGDTQY
TRBV7-2 | ASSFSGLEADTQY
TRBV5-1 | ASSLETAGSYEQY
TRBV4-3 | ASSPRLRLNAKNIQY
TRBV6-2/TRBV6-3 | ASSSYGQDAYGYT
TRBV20-1 | SASGRLASLNEQY
TRBV30 | AWSHSGGWNEQY
TRBV7-2 | ASSYRAQETQY
TRBV28 | ASTAPRSPSYEQY
TRBV3-1 | ASSPRSVYEQY
TRBV29-1 | SVGARVENTEAF
TRBV27 | ASSGITQQF
TRBV3-1 | ASSARDRAQPQH
TRBV25-1 | ASGTARAEAF
TRBV20-1 | SAREESGVAKNIQY
TRBV4-2 | ASSQGGGTAEAF
TRBV29-1 | SVESSSYNEQF
TRBV15 | ATSRDQGSNSPLH
TRBV7-2 | ASSTANYGANVLT
TRBV25-1 | ASSLEWDQETQY